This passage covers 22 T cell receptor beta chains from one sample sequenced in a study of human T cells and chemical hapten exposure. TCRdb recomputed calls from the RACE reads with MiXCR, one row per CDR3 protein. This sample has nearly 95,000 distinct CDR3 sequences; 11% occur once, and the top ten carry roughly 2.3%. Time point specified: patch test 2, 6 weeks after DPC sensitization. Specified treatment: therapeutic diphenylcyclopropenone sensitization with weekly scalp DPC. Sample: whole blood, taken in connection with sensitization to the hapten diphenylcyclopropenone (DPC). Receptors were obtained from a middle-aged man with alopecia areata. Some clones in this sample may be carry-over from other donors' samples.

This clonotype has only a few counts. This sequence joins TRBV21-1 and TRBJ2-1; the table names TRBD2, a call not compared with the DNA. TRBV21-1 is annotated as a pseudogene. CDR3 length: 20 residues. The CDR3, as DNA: TGTGCCAGCAGCAAAGTTAAAGGACTAGCGGGAGATGTACTCTACAATGAGCAGTTCTTC. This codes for CASSKVKGLAGDVLYNEQFF.

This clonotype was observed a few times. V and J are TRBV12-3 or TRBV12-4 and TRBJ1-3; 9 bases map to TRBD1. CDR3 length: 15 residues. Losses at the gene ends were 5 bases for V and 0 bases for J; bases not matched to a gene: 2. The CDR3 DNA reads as TGTGCCAGCAGTAGACAGGGGGGCTCTGGAAACACCATATATTTT. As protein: CASSRQGGSGNTIYF.

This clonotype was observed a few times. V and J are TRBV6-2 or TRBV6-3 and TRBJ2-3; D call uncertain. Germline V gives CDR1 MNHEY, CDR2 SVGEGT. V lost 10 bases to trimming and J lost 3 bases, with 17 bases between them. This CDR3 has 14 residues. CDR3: CAIRNRRWTDTQYF. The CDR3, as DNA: TGTGCCATCCGGAACCGGAGATGGACAGATACGCAGTATTTT.

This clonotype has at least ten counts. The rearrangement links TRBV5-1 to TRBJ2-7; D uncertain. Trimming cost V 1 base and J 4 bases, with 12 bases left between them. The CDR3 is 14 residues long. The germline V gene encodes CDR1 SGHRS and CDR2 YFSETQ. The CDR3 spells CASSLIVGRYEQYF. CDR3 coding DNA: TGCGCCAGCAGCTTGATCGTAGGAAGATACGAGCAGTACTTC.

The CDR3 reads CASTQGPSLGEQFF. CDR3 coding DNA: TGTGCCAGCACCCAGGGACCCTCTTTGGGTGAGCAGTTCTTC. The chain combines TRBV6-2 or TRBV6-3 with TRBJ2-1; D may be TRBD1 or TRBD2 (5 bases each). V was pared by 7 bases and J by 9 bases, with 19 bases between. The CDR3 extends over 14 amino acids. Germline V lookup: CDR1 MNHEY, CDR2 SVGEGT.

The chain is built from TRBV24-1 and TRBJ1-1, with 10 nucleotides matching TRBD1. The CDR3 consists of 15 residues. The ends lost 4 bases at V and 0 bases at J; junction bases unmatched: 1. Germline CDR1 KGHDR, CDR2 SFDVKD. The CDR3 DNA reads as TGTGCCACCAGTGAGGGGACAGGGGTGAACACTGAAGCTTTCTTT. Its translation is CATSEGTGVNTEAFF.

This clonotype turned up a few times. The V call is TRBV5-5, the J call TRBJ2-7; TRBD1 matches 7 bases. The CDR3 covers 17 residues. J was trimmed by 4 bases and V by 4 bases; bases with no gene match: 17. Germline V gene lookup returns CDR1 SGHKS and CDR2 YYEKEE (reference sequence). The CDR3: CASSPPLQGPPVYEQYF. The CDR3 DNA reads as TGTGCCAGCAGCCCCCCTTTACAGGGGCCGCCCGTTTACGAGCAGTACTTC.

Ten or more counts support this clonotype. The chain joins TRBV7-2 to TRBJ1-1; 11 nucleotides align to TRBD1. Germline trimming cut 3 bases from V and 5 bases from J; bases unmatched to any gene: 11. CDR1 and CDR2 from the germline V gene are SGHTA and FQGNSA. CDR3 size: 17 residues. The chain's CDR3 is CASSFVGQGAIGTEAFF. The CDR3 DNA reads TGTGCCAGCAGCTTCGTCGGACAGGGGGCGATAGGGACTGAAGCTTTCTTT.

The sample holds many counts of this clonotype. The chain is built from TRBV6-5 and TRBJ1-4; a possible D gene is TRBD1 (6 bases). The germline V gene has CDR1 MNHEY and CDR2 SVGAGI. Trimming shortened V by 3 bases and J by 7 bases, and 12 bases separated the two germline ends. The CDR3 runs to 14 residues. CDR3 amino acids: CASSYKGGAEKLFF. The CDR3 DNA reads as TGTGCCAGCAGTTATAAGGGGGGCGCTGAAAAACTGTTTTTT.

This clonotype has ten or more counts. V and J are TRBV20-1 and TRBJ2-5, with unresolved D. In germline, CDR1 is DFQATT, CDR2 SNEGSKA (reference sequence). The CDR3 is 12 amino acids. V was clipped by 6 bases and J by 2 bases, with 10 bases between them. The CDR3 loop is CSARPGQETQYF. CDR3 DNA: TGCAGTGCGCGGCCGGGTCAAGAGACCCAGTACTTC.

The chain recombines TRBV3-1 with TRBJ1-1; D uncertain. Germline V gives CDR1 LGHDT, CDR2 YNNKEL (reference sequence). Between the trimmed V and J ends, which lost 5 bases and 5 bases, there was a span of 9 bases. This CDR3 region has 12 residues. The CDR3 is CASSYGRTEAFF. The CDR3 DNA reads TGTGCCAGCAGCTATGGGCGAACTGAAGCTTTCTTT. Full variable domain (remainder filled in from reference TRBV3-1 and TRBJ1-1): DTAVSQTPKYLVTQMGNDKSIKCEQNLGHDTMYWYKQDSKKFLKIMFSYNNKELIINETVPNRFSPKSPDKAHLNLHINSLELGDSAVYFCASSYGRTEAFFGQGTRLTVV.

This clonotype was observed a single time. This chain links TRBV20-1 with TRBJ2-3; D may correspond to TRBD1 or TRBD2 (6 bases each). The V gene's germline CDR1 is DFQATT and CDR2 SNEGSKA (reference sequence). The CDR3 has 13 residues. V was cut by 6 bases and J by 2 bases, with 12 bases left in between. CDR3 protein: CSARGQATDTQYF. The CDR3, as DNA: TGCAGTGCCCGGGGGCAGGCCACAGATACGCAGTATTTT.

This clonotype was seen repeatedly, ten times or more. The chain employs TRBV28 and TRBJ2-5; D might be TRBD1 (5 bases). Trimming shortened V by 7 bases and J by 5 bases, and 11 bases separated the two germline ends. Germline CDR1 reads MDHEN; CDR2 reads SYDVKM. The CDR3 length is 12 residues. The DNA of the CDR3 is TGTGCCAGCACCACAGGTTCGGAGACCCAGTACTTC. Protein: CASTTGSETQYF. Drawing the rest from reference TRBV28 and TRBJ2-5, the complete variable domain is DVKVTQSSRYLVKRTGEKVFLECVQDMDHENMFWYRQDPGLGLRLIYFSYDVKMKEKGDIPEGYSVSREKKERFSLILESASTNQTSMYLCASTTGSETQYFGPGTRLLVL.

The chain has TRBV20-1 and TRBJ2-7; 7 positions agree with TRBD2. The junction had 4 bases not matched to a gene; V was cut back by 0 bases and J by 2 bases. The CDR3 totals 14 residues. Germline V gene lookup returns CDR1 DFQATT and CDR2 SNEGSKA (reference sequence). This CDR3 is CSARDGSGTYEQYV. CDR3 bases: TGCAGTGCTAGAGATGGGAGCGGGACCTACGAGCAGTACGTC.

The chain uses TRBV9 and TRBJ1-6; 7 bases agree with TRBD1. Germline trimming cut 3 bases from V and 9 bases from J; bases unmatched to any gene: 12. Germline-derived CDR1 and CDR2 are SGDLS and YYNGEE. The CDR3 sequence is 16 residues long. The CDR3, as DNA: TGTGCCAGCAGCGCCGAACTCAGGGGGTTAGGTTCACCCCTCCACTTT. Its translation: CASSAELRGLGSPLHF.

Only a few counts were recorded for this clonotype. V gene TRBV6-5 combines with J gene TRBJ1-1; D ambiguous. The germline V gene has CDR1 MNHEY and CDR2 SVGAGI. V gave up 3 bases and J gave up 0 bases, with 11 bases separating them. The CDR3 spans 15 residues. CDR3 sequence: CASSYRVGMNTEAFF. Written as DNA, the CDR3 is TGTGCCAGCAGTTATAGGGTAGGGATGAACACTGAAGCTTTCTTT.

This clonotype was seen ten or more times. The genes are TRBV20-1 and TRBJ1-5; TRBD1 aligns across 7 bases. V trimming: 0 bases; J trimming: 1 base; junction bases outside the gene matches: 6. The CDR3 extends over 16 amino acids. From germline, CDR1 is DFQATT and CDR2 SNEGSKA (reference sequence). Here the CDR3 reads CSARDLQGGSNQPQHF. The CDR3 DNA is TGCAGTGCTAGAGACCTCCAGGGGGGGAGCAATCAGCCCCAGCATTTT.

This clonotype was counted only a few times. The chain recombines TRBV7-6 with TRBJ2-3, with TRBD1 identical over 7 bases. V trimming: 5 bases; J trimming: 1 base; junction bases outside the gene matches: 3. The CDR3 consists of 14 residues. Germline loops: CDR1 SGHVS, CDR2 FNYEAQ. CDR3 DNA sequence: TGTGCCAGCAGCACAGGACAGGGCACAGATACGCAGTATTTT. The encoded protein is CASSTGQGTDTQYF.

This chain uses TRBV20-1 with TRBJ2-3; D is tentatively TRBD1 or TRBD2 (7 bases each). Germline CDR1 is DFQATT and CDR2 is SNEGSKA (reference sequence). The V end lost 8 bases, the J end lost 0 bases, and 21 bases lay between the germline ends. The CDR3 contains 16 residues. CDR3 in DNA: TGCAGTCCCGGCGGCCAGGGGGGGCCTAGCACAGATACGCAGTATTTT. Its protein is CSPGGQGGPSTDTQYF.

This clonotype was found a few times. The CDR3 spells CASSQDRNNQPQHF. The CDR3 coding sequence is TGTGCCAGCAGCCAAGATCGTAACAATCAGCCCCAGCATTTT. The rearrangement joins TRBV3-1 to TRBJ1-5, with D uncertain. The CDR3 totals 14 residues. The V end was cut by 0 bases, the J end by 3 bases, with 6 bases between. The germline gives CDR1 LGHDT, CDR2 YNNKEL (reference sequence).

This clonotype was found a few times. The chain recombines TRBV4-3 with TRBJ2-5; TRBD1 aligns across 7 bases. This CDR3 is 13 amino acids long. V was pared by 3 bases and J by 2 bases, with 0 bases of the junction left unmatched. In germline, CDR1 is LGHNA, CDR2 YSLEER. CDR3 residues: CASSQGQQETQYF. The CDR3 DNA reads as TGCGCCAGCAGCCAGGGACAGCAAGAGACCCAGTACTTC.

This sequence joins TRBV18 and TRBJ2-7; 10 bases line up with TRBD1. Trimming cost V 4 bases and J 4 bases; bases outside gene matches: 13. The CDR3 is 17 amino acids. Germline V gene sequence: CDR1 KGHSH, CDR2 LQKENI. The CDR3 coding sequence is TGTGCCAGCTCACGATTACCGGGACAGGGGTTTCGGTACGAGCAGTACGTC. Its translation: CASSRLPGQGFRYEQYV.